These 24 T cell receptor beta chains originate from one sample sequenced in a study of blood T cell repertoires in COVID-19. Measured with immunoSEQ multiplex PCR; TCRdb has only the in-frame clones, and not every one. The sample shows some 100,000 clones, 70% to 85% of them seen only once. The sequenced sample consisted of peripheral blood. The receptors originated from a woman aged 55-69 years with acute or convalescent COVID-19.

CDR3 in amino acids: CASSPDGTGELFF. The CDR3 DNA sequence: TGTGCCAGCAGCCCTGACGGGACCGGGGAGCTGTTTTTT. The chain joins TRBV7-3 to TRBJ2-2; D not resolved. V dropped 5 bases and J dropped 5 bases, with 9 bases sitting between them. Germline V gives CDR1 SGHTA, CDR2 FQGTGA. The CDR3 totals 13 residues. Full variable domain (remainder filled in from reference TRBV7-3 and TRBJ2-2): GAGVSQTPSNKVTEKGKYVELRCDPISGHTALYWYRQSLGQGPEFLIYFQGTGAADDSGLPNDRFFAVRPEGSVSTLKIQRTERGDSAVYLCASSPDGTGELFFGEGSRLTVL.

The chain carries TRBV4-1 and TRBJ2-3, with D tentatively TRBD2 (6 bases). The CDR3 is made up of 14 amino acids. CDR1 and CDR2 (germline): MGHRA, YSYEKL. Trimming shortened V by 2 bases and J by 5 bases, and 11 bases separated the two germline ends. The CDR3 sequence: CASSQQGTLDTQYF. CDR3 nucleotide sequence: TGCGCCAGCAGCCAACAAGGGACTTTAGATACGCAGTATTTT.

The chain joins TRBV6-6 to TRBJ1-5; TRBD1 is a possible D gene (6 bases). Germline CDR1 MNHNY, CDR2 SVGAGI (reference sequence). V was clipped by 2 bases and J by 7 bases, with 12 bases between them. The CDR3 length is 14 residues. CDR3 amino acids: CASSYMGAQQPQHF. CDR3 nucleotides: TGTGCCAGCAGTTACATGGGGGCCCAGCAGCCCCAGCATTTT.

V is TRBV6-6 and J is TRBJ1-5; D gene ambiguous. The CDR3 sequence is 14 residues long. Trimming stripped 0 bases from V and 3 bases from J, with 6 bases between. Germline V gene sequence: CDR1 MNHNY, CDR2 SVGAGI (reference sequence). CDR3 sequence (DNA): TGTGCCAGCAGTTACTCGGACTACAATCAGCCCCAGCATTTT. Protein sequence: CASSYSDYNQPQHF.

The rearrangement uses TRBV19 and TRBJ1-1; 10 positions match TRBD1. The CDR3 length is 14 residues. CDR1 LNHDA and CDR2 SQIVND come from the germline V gene (reference sequence). With 9 bases clipped from V and 7 bases from J, the junction kept 11 bases outside the gene matches. Here the CDR3 DNA reads TGTGCCAGCACAAAACCGGGACAGGGGATTGAAGCTTTCTTT. Translated: CASTKPGQGIEAFF.

The chain joins TRBV18 to TRBJ1-1, with 7 bases identical to TRBD1. In germline, CDR1 is KGHSH, CDR2 LQKENI. The V segment lost 5 bases and the J segment 0 bases; nucleotides outside the gene matches: 3. The CDR3 consists of 14 residues. In DNA, the CDR3 is TGTGCCAGCTCAAACAGGGGCATGAACACTGAAGCTTTCTTT. It is translated as CASSNRGMNTEAFF. The whole variable domain, remainder taken from reference TRBV18 and TRBJ1-1, is NAGVMQNPRHLVRRRGQEARLRCSPMKGHSHVYWYRQLPEEGLKFMVYLQKENIIDESGMPKERFSAEFPKEGPSILRIQQVVRGDSAAYFCASSNRGMNTEAFFGQGTRLTVV.

The chain carries TRBV29-1 and TRBJ2-5; no definite D call. This CDR3 region has 11 residues. The germline CDR1 and CDR2 sequences are SQVTM and ANQGSEA. Between the trimmed V and J ends, which lost 4 bases and 5 bases, there was a span of 8 bases. The chain's CDR3 is CSVVLFETQYF. The CDR3 nucleotides are TGCAGCGTTGTACTTTTCGAGACCCAGTACTTC.

The rearrangement links TRBV28 to TRBJ2-1; 7 bases align to TRBD1. V lost 4 bases and J lost 2; bases outside the gene matches: 11. The CDR3 length is 17 residues. Germline V lookup: CDR1 MDHEN, CDR2 SYDVKM. The CDR3 DNA follows: TGTGCCAGCAGTTCCCTTCGACAGGGTGGGGCCTACAATGAGCAGTTCTTC. It yields the protein CASSSLRQGGAYNEQFF.

The chain has TRBV30 and TRBJ1-2; tentatively, D is TRBD1 (5 bases). Trimming shortened V by 3 bases and J by 7 bases, and 12 bases separated the two germline ends. Germline values: CDR1 GTSNPN, CDR2 SVGIG (reference sequence). There are 12 residues in the CDR3. The DNA for the CDR3 is TGTGCCTGGAGGATGGGGGAGGGTGGCTACACCTTC. It codes for CAWRMGEGGYTF.

The rearrangement links TRBV30 to TRBJ1-5; D ambiguous. Germline lookup yields CDR1 GTSNPN and CDR2 SVGIG (reference sequence). The CDR3 has 14 residues. Trimming stripped 0 bases from V and 9 bases from J, with 15 bases between. The CDR3 spells CAWSVLAGYPPQHF. The DNA of the CDR3 is TGTGCCTGGAGTGTACTGGCAGGATATCCGCCCCAGCATTTT.

This clone was detected a few times. The chain employs TRBV7-6 and TRBJ2-1, with D possibly being TRBD2 (5 bases). The CDR3 covers 13 residues. Trimming pared 5 bases from V and 10 bases from J, leaving 15 bases between. Germline-derived CDR1 and CDR2 are SGHVS and FNYEAQ. This CDR3 is CASSHQEAGEQFF. CDR3 coding DNA: TGTGCCAGCAGCCACCAGGAGGCCGGGGAGCAGTTCTTC.

The chain is built from TRBV27 and TRBJ2-1; 8 bases match TRBD1. The junction had 2 bases not matched to a gene; V was cut back by 3 bases and J by 7 bases. Germline V gene sequence: CDR1 MNHEY, CDR2 SMNVEV (reference sequence). The CDR3 spans 13 residues. As DNA, the CDR3 is TGTGCCAGCAGTTTGGACAGGGCAAATGAGCAGTTCTTC. Encoded protein: CASSLDRANEQFF.

Here the CDR3 reads CALLRGLRGANVLTF. CDR3 coding DNA: TGTGCCTTGCTTCGGGGTTTGCGGGGGGCCAACGTCCTGACTTTC. The rearrangement uses TRBV27 and TRBJ2-6; D possibly corresponds to TRBD2 (5 bases). This CDR3 has 15 amino acids. Germline-derived CDR1 and CDR2 are MNHEY and SMNVEV (reference sequence). Trimming stripped 11 bases from V and 4 bases from J, with 18 bases between.

V is TRBV7-2 and J is TRBJ1-1; no reliable D call. The CDR3 is 13 residues long. Germline CDR1 and CDR2: SGHTA and FQGNSA. With 0 bases removed from V and 4 bases from J, the gap between germline ends came to 6 bases. CDR3 region: CASSLAAGTEAFF. The CDR3 DNA reads TGTGCCAGCAGCTTAGCTGCCGGCACTGAAGCTTTCTTT.

The chain recombines TRBV11-2 with TRBJ2-5, with TRBD2 matching over 16 bases. The germline CDR1 and CDR2 sequences are SGHAT and FQNNGV. The length of the CDR3 is 17 residues. V was clipped by 6 bases and J by 3 bases; unmatched bases: 7. CDR3 protein: CASRPGTSGGAEETQYF. In DNA form, the CDR3 reads TGTGCCAGCAGGCCCGGGACTAGCGGGGGGGCCGAAGAGACCCAGTACTTC.

The CDR3, as DNA: TGTGCCAGCGGGAGACAGGAAAATTCACCCCTCCACTTT. Translating it yields CASGRQENSPLHF. The chain carries TRBV25-1 and TRBJ1-6; TRBD1 might be the D (6 bases). Per the germline V gene, CDR1 is MGHDK and CDR2 is SYGVNS. This CDR3 is 13 amino acids long. V lost 8 bases to trimming and J lost 7 bases, with 12 bases between them.

J is TRBJ1-1 and V is TRBV7-3, with a weak D call TRBD1 (5 bases). V gave up 2 bases and J gave up 7 bases, with 11 bases separating them. This CDR3 is 13 amino acids long. Germline loops: CDR1 SGHTA, CDR2 FQGTGA. This chain's CDR3 is CASSLGLGGEAFF. In nucleotides, the CDR3 is TGTGCCAGCAGCTTAGGACTCGGGGGTGAAGCTTTCTTT.

The chain carries TRBV28 and TRBJ2-1; D call uncertain. This CDR3 is 13 amino acids long. Germline lookup yields CDR1 MDHEN and CDR2 SYDVKM. V was shortened by 4 bases and J by 8 bases, with 12 bases between the two germline ends. CDR3 nucleotide sequence: TGTGCCAGCAGTTCCCCTGTGGGCTATGAGCAGTTCTTC. This gives the protein CASSSPVGYEQFF. Combining the CDR3 with reference TRBV28 and TRBJ2-1 gives the whole variable domain DVKVTQSSRYLVKRTGEKVFLECVQDMDHENMFWYRQDPGLGLRLIYFSYDVKMKEKGDIPEGYSVSREKKERFSLILESASTNQTSMYLCASSSPVGYEQFFGPGTRLTVL.

V and J are TRBV7-2 and TRBJ2-2; 9 bases agree with TRBD1. Trimming took 5 bases from V and 1 from J; bases not matched to a gene: 2. Germline-derived CDR1 and CDR2 are SGHTA and FQGNSA. The CDR3 has 15 amino acids. CDR3 region: CASSRDRVNTGELFF. The CDR3 nucleotides read TGTGCCAGCAGCCGGGACAGGGTGAACACCGGGGAGCTGTTTTTT.

The table lists this clone with a count of one. The CDR3 protein is CASRGAPNTEAFF. CDR3 nucleotides: TGTGCCAGCAGGGGAGCTCCCAACACTGAAGCTTTCTTT. The genes are TRBV2 and TRBJ1-1; D uncertain. Trimming shortened V by 6 bases and J by 2 bases, and 10 bases separated the two germline ends. The CDR3 is 13 residues long. Germline V gives CDR1 SNHLY, CDR2 FYNNEI.

This sequence joins TRBV6-5 and TRBJ1-1; the D is unclear. Trimming shortened V by 0 bases and J by 2 bases, and 7 bases separated the two germline ends. The V gene's germline CDR1 is MNHEY and CDR2 SVGAGI. CDR3 length equals 14 residues. In DNA form, the CDR3 reads TGTGCCAGCAGTTACTCGAGTCTTAACACTGAAGCTTTCTTT. Translated: CASSYSSLNTEAFF.

This clone came up once. The chain joins TRBV27 to TRBJ2-5, with a tentative D call TRBD1 (7 bases). The germline V and J ends were trimmed by 4 bases and 5 bases, with 17 bases remaining between them. In germline, CDR1 is MNHEY, CDR2 SMNVEV (reference sequence). The CDR3 totals 15 residues. The CDR3 loop reads CASSWNPGGRETQYF. The CDR3 nucleotides read TGTGCCAGCAGTTGGAACCCAGGGGGGCGGGAGACCCAGTACTTC.

The chain carries TRBV6-5 and TRBJ2-3; 9 bases map to TRBD2. J gave up 4 bases and V 7 bases, and 9 bases lay outside the gene matches. The germline V gene encodes CDR1 MNHEY and CDR2 SVGAGI. The CDR3 spans 15 residues. The CDR3 loop reads CASTQSAGGPDTQYF. The CDR3 DNA reads as TGTGCCAGCACCCAAAGCGCGGGGGGGCCAGATACGCAGTATTTT.

The V call is TRBV29-1, the J call TRBJ2-5; 8 bases are a match to TRBD2. Germline CDR1 and CDR2: SQVTM and ANQGSEA. This CDR3 is 14 amino acids long. V was clipped by 5 bases and J by 5 bases; unmatched bases: 10. CDR3 nucleotide sequence: TGCAGCGTTCGTGACGGGGGGGCAAGGGAGACCCAGTACTTC. As protein: CSVRDGGARETQYF.